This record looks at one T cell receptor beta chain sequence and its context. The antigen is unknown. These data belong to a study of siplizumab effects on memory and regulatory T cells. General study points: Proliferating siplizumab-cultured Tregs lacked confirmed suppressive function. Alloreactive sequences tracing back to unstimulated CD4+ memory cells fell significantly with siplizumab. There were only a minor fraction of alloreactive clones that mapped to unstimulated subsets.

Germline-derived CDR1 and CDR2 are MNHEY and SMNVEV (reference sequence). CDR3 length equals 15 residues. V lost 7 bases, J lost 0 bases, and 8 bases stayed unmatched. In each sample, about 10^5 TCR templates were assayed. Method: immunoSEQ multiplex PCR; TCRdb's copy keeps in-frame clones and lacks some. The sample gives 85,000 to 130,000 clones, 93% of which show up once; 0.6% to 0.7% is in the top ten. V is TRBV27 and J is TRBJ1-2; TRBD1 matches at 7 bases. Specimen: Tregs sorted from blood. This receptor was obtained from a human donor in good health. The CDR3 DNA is TGTGCCAGCACCCCAGGGGGGTTATCTAACTATGGCTACACCTTC. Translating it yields CASTPGGLSNYGYTF.